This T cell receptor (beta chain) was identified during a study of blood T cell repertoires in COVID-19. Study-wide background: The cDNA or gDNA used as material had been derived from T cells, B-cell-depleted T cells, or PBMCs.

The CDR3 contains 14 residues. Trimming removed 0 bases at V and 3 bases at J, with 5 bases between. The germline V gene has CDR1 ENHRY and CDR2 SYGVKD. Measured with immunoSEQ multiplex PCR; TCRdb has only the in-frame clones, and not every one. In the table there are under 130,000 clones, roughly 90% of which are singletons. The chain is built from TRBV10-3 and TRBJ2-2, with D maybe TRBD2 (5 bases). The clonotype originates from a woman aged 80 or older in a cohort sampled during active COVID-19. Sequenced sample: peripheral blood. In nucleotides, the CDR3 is TGTGCCATCAGTGAGTCAGCGGACACCGGGGAGCTGTTTTTT. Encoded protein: CAISESADTGELFF.